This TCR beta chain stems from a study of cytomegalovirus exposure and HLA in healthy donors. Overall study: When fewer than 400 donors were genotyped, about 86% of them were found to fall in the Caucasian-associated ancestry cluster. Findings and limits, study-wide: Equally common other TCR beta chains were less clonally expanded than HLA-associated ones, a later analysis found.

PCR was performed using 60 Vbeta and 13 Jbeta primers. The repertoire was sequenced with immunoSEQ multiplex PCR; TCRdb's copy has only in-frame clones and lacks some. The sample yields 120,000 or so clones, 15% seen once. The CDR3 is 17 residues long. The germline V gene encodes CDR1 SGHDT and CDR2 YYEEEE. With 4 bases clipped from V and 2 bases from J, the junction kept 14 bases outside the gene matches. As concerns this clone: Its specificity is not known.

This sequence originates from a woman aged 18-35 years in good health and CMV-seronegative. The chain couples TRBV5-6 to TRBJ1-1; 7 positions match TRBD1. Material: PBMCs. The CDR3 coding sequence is TGTGCCAGCAGCATTCTTCCGGGACAGAGTATTAACACTGAAGCTTTCTTT. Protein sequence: CASSILPGQSINTEAFF.